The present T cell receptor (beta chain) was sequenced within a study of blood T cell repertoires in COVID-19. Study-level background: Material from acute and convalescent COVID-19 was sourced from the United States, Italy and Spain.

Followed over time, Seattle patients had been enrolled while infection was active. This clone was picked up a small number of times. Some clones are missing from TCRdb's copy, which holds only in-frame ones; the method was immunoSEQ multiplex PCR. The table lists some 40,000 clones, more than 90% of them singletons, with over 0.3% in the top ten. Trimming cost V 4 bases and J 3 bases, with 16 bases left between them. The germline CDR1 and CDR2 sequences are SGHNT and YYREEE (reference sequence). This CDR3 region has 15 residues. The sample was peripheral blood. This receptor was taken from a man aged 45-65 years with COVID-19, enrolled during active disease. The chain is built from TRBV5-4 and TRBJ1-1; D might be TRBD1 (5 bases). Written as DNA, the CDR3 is TGTGCCAGCAGCCCCGTTGGGGGAGGTTACACTGAAGCTTTCTTT. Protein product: CASSPVGGGYTEAFF.